Below are 30 T cell receptor beta chains sequenced from a single sample in a study of post-analysis software for immune sequencing data (dated by TCRdb to the mid-2010s). The full study reports these points: A handful of TRBV segments, including TRBV5-6, TRBV5-1 and TRBV20-1, were significantly more frequent in patients than controls.

The library was prepared using PCR. The instrument given in TCRdb is Illumina HiSeq 2500. To reduce PCR and sequencing biases, unique molecular identifiers were built into the TCR beta cDNA libraries. Clones were called with MiXCR by TCRdb after fastp trimmed the public reads at Q25, and only in-frame beta chains were retained. All rows with the same CDR3 protein become a single entry with the most common DNA and genes. In all, the sample holds about 800,000 distinct CDR3 sequences, and 25% to 30% of those were seen once. 0.5% to 0.6% of the sample goes to the ten largest clones. These receptors' targets are unknown. The material sequenced was blood. The receptors stem from a girl under 18 with multiple sclerosis.

This chain joins TRBV28 and TRBJ2-7, with D possibly being TRBD1 (7 bases). Germline values: CDR1 MDHEN, CDR2 SYDVKM. The length of the CDR3 is 13 residues. V lost 6 bases and J 2 bases, leaving 11 bases between the germline ends. The CDR3 DNA reads TGTGCCAGCAGAGTCAGGGGGGCCTACGAGCAGTACTTC. This codes for CASRVRGAYEQYF.

This chain uses TRBV10-3 with TRBJ1-2; D unresolved. Trimming pared 3 bases from V and 4 bases from J, leaving 9 bases between. Germline V lookup: CDR1 ENHRY, CDR2 SYGVKD. The CDR3 spans 13 residues. Here the CDR3 DNA reads TGTGCCATCAGTGAAGGGTGGGGCTATGGCTACACCTTC. Protein product: CAISEGWGYGYTF.

This chain joins TRBV7-2 and TRBJ2-5; D may match TRBD1 or TRBD2 (5 bases each). The germline CDR1 and CDR2 sequences are SGHTA and FQGNSA. This CDR3 contains 13 residues. The V gene lost 8 bases and the J gene lost 1 base, with 11 bases spanning the gap. CDR3: CASEPGLQETQYF. The CDR3 DNA follows: TGTGCCAGCGAACCGGGGCTCCAAGAGACCCAGTACTTC.

The J gene is TRBJ1-5, the V gene TRBV5-1; D unclear. In germline, CDR1 is SGHRS, CDR2 YFSETQ. V was trimmed by 0 bases and J by 2 bases, leaving 12 bases between them. This CDR3 is built from 16 residues. The CDR3 sequence: CASSLAPASGNQPQHF. The CDR3, as DNA: TGCGCCAGCAGCTTGGCCCCGGCTTCCGGCAATCAGCCCCAGCATTTT.

This clonotype was detected only a few times. The rearrangement joins TRBV20-1 to TRBJ2-3, with D unresolved. Germline loops: CDR1 DFQATT, CDR2 SNEGSKA (reference sequence). V lost 3 bases and J 6 bases, leaving 7 bases between the germline ends. The CDR3 totals 11 residues. CDR3 protein: CSASFGDTQYF. The CDR3 DNA reads as TGCAGTGCTAGTTTCGGGGATACGCAGTATTTT.

This chain joins TRBV11-2 and TRBJ2-7, with D uncertain. This CDR3 region has 16 residues. Germline V gene data show CDR1 as SGHAT and CDR2 as FQNNGV. The V end lost 3 bases, the J end lost 6 bases, and 21 bases lay between the germline ends. This chain's CDR3 is CASSLPDPEGGAEQYF. CDR3 DNA sequence: TGTGCCAGCAGCTTGCCAGACCCGGAAGGTGGTGCCGAGCAGTACTTC.

This clonotype was detected a few times. This rearrangement joins TRBV28 to TRBJ2-5; possibly TRBD2 for D (6 bases). Gene TRBJ2-7 matches the end of the DNA better, so the J call may be wrong. CDR3 size: 13 residues. Germline V gene lookup returns CDR1 MDHEN and CDR2 SYDVKM. CDR3 region: CASSFGLLYEQYF. For the CDR3, the DNA is TGTGCCAGCAGTTTTGGACTACTGTACGAGCAGTACTTC.

The V and J genes are TRBV27 and TRBJ2-7; D is possibly TRBD2 (5 bases). CDR3 size: 16 residues. Germline loops: CDR1 MNHEY, CDR2 SMNVEV (reference sequence). V lost 0 bases to trimming and J lost 3 bases, with 15 bases between them. CDR3 nucleotides: TGTGCCAGCAGTTTATCGGGCCCCTACCGGGACTACGAGCAGTACTTC. It yields the protein CASSLSGPYRDYEQYF.

This clonotype has at least ten counts. The chain joins TRBV5-6 to TRBJ1-2; D remains ambiguous. CDR1 is SGHDT and CDR2 is YYEEEE in the germline V gene. CDR3 length: 13 residues. Trimming cost V 4 bases and J 1 base, with 8 bases left between them. CDR3 sequence (DNA): TGTGCCAGCAGCCCAGGACTTAACTATGGCTACACCTTC. Translation: CASSPGLNYGYTF.

The CDR3 sequence is CASTKGQGYGYTF. CDR3 bases: TGCGCCAGCACCAAGGGACAGGGGTATGGCTACACCTTC. The rearrangement joins TRBV5-1 to TRBJ1-2; TRBD1 agrees at 10 bases. With 6 bases clipped from V and 5 bases from J, the junction kept 4 bases outside the gene matches. This CDR3 has 13 residues. From germline, CDR1 is SGHRS and CDR2 YFSETQ.

This clonotype was seen more than once but under ten times. The rearrangement joins TRBV7-2 to TRBJ2-7; either TRBD1 or TRBD2 may supply D (5 bases each). The length of the CDR3 is 14 residues. V lost 6 bases and J 4 bases, leaving 16 bases between the germline ends. CDR1 and CDR2 (germline): SGHTA, FQGNSA. Written as DNA, the CDR3 is TGTGCCAGCAGTCCCCGGGGCCAGATGTACGAGCAGTACTTC. Amino acid sequence: CASSPRGQMYEQYF.

This clonotype has just a few counts. J is TRBJ1-2 and V is TRBV28; 8 bases fit TRBD1. The J segment lost 7 bases and the V segment lost 4 bases, leaving 2 bases of the junction unmatched. Germline values: CDR1 MDHEN, CDR2 SYDVKM. The CDR3 has 12 residues. The CDR3 protein is CASSYRGFGYTF. CDR3 sequence (DNA): TGTGCCAGCAGTTACAGGGGGTTTGGCTACACCTTC.

The chain has TRBV27 and TRBJ1-2; D is possibly TRBD1 (6 bases). V shed 2 bases and J shed 6 bases, with 13 bases lying between them. Germline CDR1 and CDR2: MNHEY and SMNVEV (reference sequence). The CDR3 spans 14 residues. This CDR3 is CASSLGGPADGYTF. CDR3 bases: TGTGCCAGCAGTTTAGGGGGGCCAGCAGATGGCTACACCTTC.

This clonotype was recorded only once. Given a much more abundant clone one base away, this may be a read error. The chain carries TRBV29-1 and TRBJ2-5; D uncertain. The J call may be wrong; the DNA end is better matched by TRBJ2-7. Germline assignment: CDR1 SQVTM and CDR2 ANQGSEA. This CDR3 contains 11 residues. CDR3 sequence: CSVAALYEQYF. CDR3 coding DNA: TGCAGCGTGGCAGCCCTCTACGAGCAGTACTTC.

Turning to this clonotype: A read error may produce the germline difference seen at one junction end. V gene TRBV2 combines with J gene TRBJ1-6; tentatively, D is TRBD1 (5 bases). The CDR3 covers 16 residues. The germline gives CDR1 SNHLY, CDR2 FYNNEI. The CDR3 here is CASSEGGRIYNSPLHF. The CDR3 nucleotides read TGTGCCAGCAGTGAAGGGGGACGGATCTATAATTCGCCCCTCCACTTT.

This clonotype has only a few counts. This chain links TRBV10-2 with TRBJ2-1, with 14 bases matching TRBD2. The CDR3 has 16 amino acids. Trimming at V came to 4 bases and at J to 9 bases, leaving 8 bases not matched to a gene. The germline V gene encodes CDR1 WSHSY and CDR2 SAAADI. CDR3 sequence: CASSGGGLAGVGEQFF. The CDR3 bases are TGCGCCAGCAGTGGCGGGGGACTAGCGGGAGTAGGTGAGCAGTTCTTC.

The table lists this clonotype with a few counts. The gene calls are TRBV12-3 or TRBV12-4 and TRBJ1-5; D is possibly TRBD1 (5 bases). V was cut by 6 bases and J by 5 bases, with 8 bases left in between. There are 12 residues in the CDR3. The CDR3 is CASRGLDQPQHF. CDR3 DNA sequence: TGTGCCAGCAGGGGGCTTGATCAGCCCCAGCATTTT.

The rearrangement joins TRBV5-1 to TRBJ1-1; perhaps TRBD1 as D (6 bases). Trimming took off 1 base at V and 1 base at J, with 11 bases between the two ends. This CDR3 is 15 amino acids long. Germline CDR1 reads SGHRS; CDR2 reads YFSETQ. CDR3 nucleotides: TGCGCCAGCAGCTTGTTCGGGACATCGAACACTGAAGCTTTCTTT. Residues: CASSLFGTSNTEAFF.

This clonotype was observed a few times. V is TRBV28 and J is TRBJ2-1; 8 bases line up with TRBD1. The CDR3 length is 14 residues. Germline lookup yields CDR1 MDHEN and CDR2 SYDVKM. V lost 6 bases and J lost 5; bases outside the gene matches: 6. The CDR3 sequence: CASREQGGDNEQFF. Written as DNA, the CDR3 is TGTGCCAGCAGAGAACAGGGGGGAGACAATGAGCAGTTCTTC.

CDR3 bases: TGTGCCAGCAGCCAAGGGACAGGGGGTAGGACTTTCTTT. Residues: CASSQGTGGRTFF. The chain uses TRBV14 and TRBJ1-1, with TRBD1 identical over 10 bases. With V trimmed by 1 base and J by 12 bases, 5 bases remained unmatched. CDR3 length: 13 amino acids. Germline V gives CDR1 SGHDN, CDR2 FVKESK.

This clonotype was found many times. The chain couples TRBV6-5 to TRBJ2-5; D unclear. This CDR3 region has 14 residues. Trimming shortened V by 0 bases and J by 1 base, and 6 bases separated the two germline ends. Germline loops: CDR1 MNHEY, CDR2 SVGAGI. The CDR3 protein is CASSYSTGQETQYF. CDR3 in DNA: TGTGCCAGCAGTTACTCGACGGGCCAAGAGACCCAGTACTTC.

This clonotype was recorded a few times. The chain recombines TRBV9 with TRBJ2-1; maybe TRBD2 (7 bases). The ends were cut back, 2 bases at V and 7 bases at J, with 13 bases in the middle. Germline CDR1 reads SGDLS; CDR2 reads YYNGEE. The CDR3 spans 14 residues. In DNA form, the CDR3 reads TGTGCCAGCAGCGTTGGCGGGGGCAGGAATGAGCAGTTCTTC. Translating it yields CASSVGGGRNEQFF.

The chain couples TRBV5-1 to TRBJ2-4; perhaps D is TRBD1 or TRBD2 (5 bases each). V dropped 5 bases and J dropped 5 bases, with 14 bases sitting between them. Germline assignment: CDR1 SGHRS and CDR2 YFSETQ. CDR3 size: 14 residues. The CDR3 sequence: CASRWDEAQNIQYF. CDR3 coding DNA: TGCGCCAGCAGGTGGGACGAGGCTCAAAACATTCAGTACTTC.

The chain links TRBV7-9 to TRBJ2-7; D unclear. V was trimmed by 5 bases and J by 2 bases, leaving 22 bases between them. CDR1 SEHNR and CDR2 FQNEAQ come from the germline V gene (reference sequence). This CDR3 comprises 17 residues. DNA for the CDR3: TGTGCCAGCAGCATTATAATGGAAGGACGGTCCCCCTACGAGCAGTACTTC. Its protein is CASSIIMEGRSPYEQYF.

This chain joins TRBV5-1 and TRBJ2-1; 9 bases align to TRBD2. Germline V gene sequence: CDR1 SGHRS, CDR2 YFSETQ. This CDR3 has 17 residues. V was clipped by 0 bases and J by 7 bases; unmatched bases: 11. Written as DNA, the CDR3 is TGCGCCAGCAGCTTGGTTGCGGGCGGGGGGGCAGAGAATGAGCAGTTCTTC. Its translation: CASSLVAGGGAENEQFF.

V usage is TRBV12-3 or TRBV12-4 and J usage is TRBJ2-1, with D perhaps TRBD2 (6 bases). The V gene lost 7 bases and the J gene lost 10 bases, with 23 bases spanning the gap. This CDR3 spans 15 amino acids. This CDR3 reads CASTTLSRERDEQFF. The CDR3, as DNA: TGTGCCAGCACCACGCTTTCCCGGGAGAGGGACGAGCAGTTCTTC.

This rearrangement joins TRBV6-5 to TRBJ2-1; no clear D gene. CDR3 length: 12 residues. The V end was cut by 8 bases, the J end by 8 bases, with 13 bases between. Germline-derived CDR1 and CDR2 are MNHEY and SVGAGI. The CDR3, as DNA: TGTGCCAGCGGGGTAGTTCACTATGAGCAGTTCTTC. Protein sequence: CASGVVHYEQFF.

This clonotype was found a few times. This chain connects TRBV20-1 to TRBJ2-1, with TRBD1 as a possible D gene (6 bases). The germline gives CDR1 DFQATT, CDR2 SNEGSKA (reference sequence). This CDR3 spans 16 amino acids. Deletions cut 2 bases from V and 0 bases from J, with 14 bases between. This chain's CDR3 is CSARPDSTISYNEQFF. In DNA form, the CDR3 reads TGCAGTGCTAGACCGGACAGCACTATCTCCTACAATGAGCAGTTCTTC.

The chain carries TRBV11-2 and TRBJ2-4; the D gene is possibly TRBD1 (6 bases). V lost 7 bases to trimming and J lost 3 bases, with 19 bases between them. Germline V gene data show CDR1 as SGHAT and CDR2 as FQNNGV. CDR3 length equals 16 residues. The CDR3 region is CASMEGGILDKNIQYF. CDR3 nucleotide sequence: TGTGCCAGCATGGAAGGGGGAATTCTTGACAAAAACATTCAGTACTTC.

This clonotype was seen a handful of times. The chain carries TRBV5-1 and TRBJ2-1; D remains ambiguous. Germline V gives CDR1 SGHRS, CDR2 YFSETQ. V gave up 4 bases and J gave up 8 bases, with 16 bases separating them. This CDR3 region has 14 residues. The CDR3 is CASSLDLSRDEQFF. DNA of the CDR3: TGCGCCAGCAGCCTAGATCTAAGTAGGGATGAGCAGTTCTTC.